This TCR beta chain was sequenced during a study of Graves' ophthalmopathy and Graves' hyperthyroidism (dated by TCRdb to 2016 to 2019). Broadly, across the study: A patient counted as having stable hyperthyroidism if there was no progression to ophthalmopathy within 18 months of follow-up. In total, under 150 blood samples were TCR-sequenced: around 42 ophthalmopathy, around 75 hyperthyroidism and about 17 hyperthyroidism-to-ophthalmopathy patients. In five or six hyperthyroidism patients, T-cell repertoires of thyroid tissue and blood were compared. The study used signatures of the TCR beta repertoire to tell Graves' ophthalmopathy apart from Graves' hyperthyroidism and to predict which patients would progress to ophthalmopathy. A discovery set of 100 patients (around 40 ophthalmopathy, under 65 stable hyperthyroidism) was enrolled to explore V-J signatures distinguishing ophthalmopathy from hyperthyroidism. An independent validation cohort comprised 18 hyperthyroidism patients and over 15 patients who later progressed from hyperthyroidism to ophthalmopathy. Following sample collection, hyperthyroidism patients were given methimazole at a starting dose of 30 mg daily, and ophthalmopathy patients were given high-dose intravenous methylprednisolone. The paper as a whole reports these results and caveats: Sample size was not statistically predetermined, and group allocation was not concealed from the investigators. In validation, the model predicted ophthalmopathy progression with about 71% sensitivity and approximately 75% specificity; more than ten predicted patients were CT-confirmed with GO in a median of around 6.5 months. In cross-validation, the 13-signature model distinguished ophthalmopathy from stable hyperthyroidism with 85% to 90% sensitivity and about 84% specificity, and in the test set the corresponding values were approximately 80% and 75%. Most expanded thyroid clonotypes with a frequency above 0.001 also appeared in blood, which suggests that blood repertoires may reflect the immune response in the thyroid.

For repertoire sequencing, TCR beta CDR3 regions were amplified from RNA transcripts. The first round was an RT-PCR using HTBI primers with the Qiagen OneStep RT-PCR kit, and this first round was followed by a second-round multiplex PCR, then size selection and purification. Sequencing of the libraries was carried out on an Illumina HiSeq2000 in paired-end mode with 100 bp reads. Per the source publication's procedure: SOAPnuke was used for read processing, and reads with adapters, uncalled bases, a mean Phred below 15, or no exact constant-primer or identifier match were discarded. COPE v1.2.5 was used to merge high-quality paired reads. Clonotypes were defined as unique nucleotide sequences and were aligned to IMGT TRB V, D and J references using MiTCR v1.1. The analysis was limited to V-J combinations with a frequency above 0.0001, which together covered over 99% of the repertoires. A TCR clonal expansion and chaos score per V-J combination was defined as the ratio of F50 clonal expansion to chaos observed in the TCRdist matrix. Welch's t-statistics and random forest were used to narrow the features down to around 12 V-J combinations, which were then fed into a naive Bayes classifier. Thyroid-blood repertoire similarity was quantified with the Morisita-Horn index. TCRdb trimmed public reads at Q25 via fastp, called clones via MiXCR and kept in-frame beta chains. All rows with the same CDR3 protein become a single entry with the most common DNA and genes. The V and J calls reflect TCRdb's pipeline rather than the authors' work. Counted in this sample were roughly 1.1 million distinct CDR3 sequences; about 38% of them appeared once. Around 10% of the sample rests with the top ten.

Patients with hyperthyroidism were aged 18 to 65 years, had been newly diagnosed, and had a disease duration of less than 2 months. Patients were excluded if they had other autoimmune diseases, uncontrolled infections, pregnancy or lactation. Diagnosis relied on clinical symptoms, serum thyroxine, TRAb, thyroid ultrasound and orbital computed tomography. Total RNA was extracted using Trizol reagent, and RNA quality was checked on an Agilent 2100 Bioanalyzer. In regard to this clonotype: Its antigen is unknown. The record has no base qualities; no much larger clone is one base away.

CDR1 and CDR2 are read off the germline V gene as SGHVS and FQNEAQ. V is cut by 2 bases and J by 6 bases, and the space between the germline ends is 21 bases. The CDR3 runs 17 residues from the cysteine to the phenylalanine. Solely the CDR3 DNA is kept, with 51 bases framed from the first base. Input material: peripheral blood or thyroid tissue (not recorded which). The chain is encoded by TRBV7-8 joined to TRBJ2-3; the D element could tentatively be TRBD1 or TRBD2, as 5 bases agree for each. This receptor was identified in an adult man with Graves' hyperthyroidism. The sequence in DNA is TGTGCCAGCAGCTTATTGTCCGAGGGAGTGGGGGTGGATACGCAGTATTTT. This sequence encodes CASSLLSEGVGVDTQYF. The reference TRBV7-8 and TRBJ2-3 proteins fill in what lies around the CDR3, so the full variable domain reads GAGVSQSPRYKVAKRGQDVALRCDPISGHVSLFWYQQALGQGPEFLTYFQNEAQLDKSGLPSDRFFAERPEGSVSTLKIQRTQQEDSAVYLCASSLLSEGVGVDTQYFGPGTRLTVL.